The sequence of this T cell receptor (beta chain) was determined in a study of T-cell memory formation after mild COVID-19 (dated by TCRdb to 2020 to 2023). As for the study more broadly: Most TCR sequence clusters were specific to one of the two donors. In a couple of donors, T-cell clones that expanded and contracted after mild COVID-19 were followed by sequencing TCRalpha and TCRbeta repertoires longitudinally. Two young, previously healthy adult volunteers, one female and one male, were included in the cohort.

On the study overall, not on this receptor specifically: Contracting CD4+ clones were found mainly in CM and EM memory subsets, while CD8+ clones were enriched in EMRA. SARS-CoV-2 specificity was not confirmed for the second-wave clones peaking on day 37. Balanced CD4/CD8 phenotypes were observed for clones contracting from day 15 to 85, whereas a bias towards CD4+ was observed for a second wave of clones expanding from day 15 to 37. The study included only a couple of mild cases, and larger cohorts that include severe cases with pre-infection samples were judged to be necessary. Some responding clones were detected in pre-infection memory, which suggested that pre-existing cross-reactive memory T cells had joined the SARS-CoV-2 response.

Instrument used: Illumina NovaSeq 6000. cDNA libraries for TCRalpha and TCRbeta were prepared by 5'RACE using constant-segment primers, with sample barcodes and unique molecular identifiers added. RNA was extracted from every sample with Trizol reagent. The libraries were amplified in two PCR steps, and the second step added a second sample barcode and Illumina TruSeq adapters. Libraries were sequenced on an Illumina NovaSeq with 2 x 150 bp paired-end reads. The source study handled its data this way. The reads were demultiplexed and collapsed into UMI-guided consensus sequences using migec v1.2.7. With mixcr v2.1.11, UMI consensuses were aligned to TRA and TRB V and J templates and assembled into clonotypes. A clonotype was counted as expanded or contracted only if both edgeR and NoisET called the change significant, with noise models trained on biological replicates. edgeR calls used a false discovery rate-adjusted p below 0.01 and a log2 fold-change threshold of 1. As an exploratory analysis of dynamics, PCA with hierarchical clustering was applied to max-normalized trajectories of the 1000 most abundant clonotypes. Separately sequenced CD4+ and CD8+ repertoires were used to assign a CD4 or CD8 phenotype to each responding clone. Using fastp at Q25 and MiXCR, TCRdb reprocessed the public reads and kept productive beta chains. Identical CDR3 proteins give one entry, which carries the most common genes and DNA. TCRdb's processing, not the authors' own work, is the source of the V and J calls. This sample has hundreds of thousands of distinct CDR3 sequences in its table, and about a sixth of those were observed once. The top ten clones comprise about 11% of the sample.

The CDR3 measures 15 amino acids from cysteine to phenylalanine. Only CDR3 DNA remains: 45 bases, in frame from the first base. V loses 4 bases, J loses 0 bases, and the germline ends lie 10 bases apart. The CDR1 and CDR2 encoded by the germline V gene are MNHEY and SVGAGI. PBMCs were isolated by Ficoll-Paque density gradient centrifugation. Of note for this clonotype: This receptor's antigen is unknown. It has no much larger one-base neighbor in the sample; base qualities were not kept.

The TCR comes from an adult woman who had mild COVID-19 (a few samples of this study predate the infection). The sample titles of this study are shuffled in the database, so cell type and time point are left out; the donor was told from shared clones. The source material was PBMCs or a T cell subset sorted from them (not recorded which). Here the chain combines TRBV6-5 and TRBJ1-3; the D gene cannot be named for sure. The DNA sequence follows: TGTGCCAGCAGTTCCTTACATAGCTCTGGAAACACCATATATTTT. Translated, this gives CASSSLHSSGNTIYF.